The 19 T cell receptor beta chains presented below share a single source sample, sequenced in a study of shared clonotypes between healthy human individuals. It was CD45RO-negative cells, positively selected for CCR7, that made up naive CD8 cells, with terminally differentiated effector memory CD45RA+ cells excluded. Assay: immunoSEQ multiplex PCR; the TCRdb copy retains only in-frame clones and omits some. The data hold around 1,900,000 clones, with roughly 95% observed a single time. The specimen was naive CD8+ T cells from PBMCs. Receptors were obtained from a young man in good health. Some clones in this sample may be carry-over from other donors' samples.

This clone showed up just once. The chain carries TRBV7-7 and TRBJ2-1; D may be TRBD2 (6 bases). There are 16 residues in the CDR3. Germline V CDR1 and CDR2: SSHAT, FNYEAQ (reference sequence). With 6 bases removed from V and 4 bases from J, the gap between germline ends came to 19 bases. CDR3 nucleotides: TGTGCCAGCAGTTTTACGTCCGGGACTCCTTACAATGAGCAGTTCTTC. This translates into CASSFTSGTPYNEQFF.

The V and J genes are TRBV4-1 and TRBJ1-2, with D unclear. The germline V gene encodes CDR1 MGHRA and CDR2 YSYEKL. The CDR3 totals 16 residues. Trimming took 1 base from V and 8 from J, leaving 20 bases between them. The CDR3 loop reads CASSQGSYGRAEGYTF. Written as DNA, the CDR3 is TGCGCCAGCAGCCAAGGGAGCTATGGACGGGCTGAGGGCTACACCTTC.

Only one count was recorded for this clone. The same CDR3 arises from other DNA sequences in this sample as well. The CDR3 region has the DNA TGTGCCAGTAGTATTGGCAGGGGGGGCAGGACTGAAGCTTTCTTT. This sequence encodes CASSIGRGGRTEAFF. The V gene is TRBV19, the J gene TRBJ1-1; 7 bases are a match to TRBD1. This CDR3 comprises 15 residues. J was trimmed by 5 bases and V by 3 bases; bases with no gene match: 9. Germline CDR1 and CDR2: LNHDA and SQIVND (reference sequence).

The chain uses TRBV19 and TRBJ2-1; TRBD2 matches at 7 bases. Germline assignment: CDR1 LNHDA and CDR2 SQIVND (reference sequence). Trimming at V came to 7 bases and at J to 4 bases, leaving 7 bases not matched to a gene. The CDR3 length is 14 residues. The CDR3, as DNA: TGTGCCAGTACCAGAGCGGGACCATACAATGAGCAGTTCTTC. Translation gives CASTRAGPYNEQFF.

The rearrangement joins TRBV7-9 to TRBJ2-7; D is perhaps TRBD2 (6 bases). Trimming stripped 5 bases from V and 4 bases from J, with 21 bases between. This CDR3 has 16 residues. In germline, CDR1 is SEHNR, CDR2 FQNEAQ (reference sequence). The CDR3 is CASSPTPGTASYEQYF. The CDR3 DNA follows: TGTGCCAGCAGCCCAACACCCGGGACTGCATCTTACGAGCAGTACTTC.

V is TRBV5-6 and J is TRBJ2-1; D unclear. The CDR3 runs 11 residues. Germline loops: CDR1 SGHDT, CDR2 YYEEEE. V was trimmed by 1 base and J by 8 bases, leaving 4 bases between them. CDR3 sequence (DNA): TGTGCCAGCAGCTTGTTTTATGAGCAGTTCTTC. It translates to CASSLFYEQFF.

The chain has TRBV19 and TRBJ1-5, with D hard to call. The CDR3 covers 14 residues. The ends were cut back, 0 bases at V and 9 bases at J, with 12 bases in the middle. Per the germline V gene, CDR1 is LNHDA and CDR2 is SQIVND (reference sequence). This CDR3 is CASSIDLFGGPQHF. DNA for the CDR3: TGTGCCAGTAGTATAGATCTATTTGGTGGGCCCCAGCATTTT.

V gene TRBV27 combines with J gene TRBJ2-3, with D possibly TRBD1 on 5 matching bases. The V end was cut by 5 bases, the J end by 0 bases, with 18 bases between. Germline assignment: CDR1 MNHEY and CDR2 SMNVEV (reference sequence). This CDR3 is 17 amino acids long. For the CDR3, the DNA is TGTGCCAGCAGTCCCCTTTCAACGTCAGGGAGCACAGATACGCAGTATTTT. Translating it yields CASSPLSTSGSTDTQYF.

This clone appeared a single time. V gene TRBV27 combines with J gene TRBJ2-1; D possibly corresponds to TRBD2 (5 bases). This CDR3 comprises 13 residues. Trimming took off 8 bases at V and 8 bases at J, with 16 bases between the two ends. Germline CDR1 is MNHEY and CDR2 is SMNVEV (reference sequence). The CDR3 DNA is TGTGCCAGCGGCCTCGGACTGACATATGAGCAGTTCTTC. This gives the protein CASGLGLTYEQFF.

The chain links TRBV6-4 to TRBJ1-2; 8 nucleotides align to TRBD1. V lost 6 bases and J lost 5; bases outside the gene matches: 5. The CDR3 length is 13 residues. Germline-derived CDR1 and CDR2 are MRHNA and SNTAGT. The CDR3 sequence: CASSDGTGYGYTF. In DNA, the CDR3 is TGTGCCAGCAGCGACGGGACAGGTTATGGCTACACCTTC.

The chain is built from TRBV28 and TRBJ1-1; D not resolved. V lost 10 bases and J lost 3, with 24 bases in between. The germline V gene encodes CDR1 MDHEN and CDR2 SYDVKM. This CDR3 region has 16 residues. In nucleotides, the CDR3 is TGTGCCACAGATCCCCGCGTGGACCATGGGGACACTGAAGCTTTCTTT. It codes for CATDPRVDHGDTEAFF.

CDR3 loop: CASSYSKFGRETQYF. CDR3 DNA: TGTGCCAGCAGTTACTCGAAATTCGGGCGGGAGACCCAGTACTTC. The chain combines TRBV6-5 with TRBJ2-5; D gene uncertain. CDR3 length equals 15 residues. V lost 0 bases and J lost 5, with 13 bases in between. The V gene's germline CDR1 is MNHEY and CDR2 SVGAGI.

The chain couples TRBV11-2 to TRBJ2-7, with 7 nucleotides matching TRBD2. This CDR3 has 16 amino acids. V lost 4 bases to trimming and J lost 4 bases; unmatched junction nucleotides: 13. CDR1 and CDR2 from the germline V gene are SGHAT and FQNNGV. CDR3 bases: TGTGCCAGCAGCTCGACCCCTCGCGGGAGAAAGTACGAGCAGTACTTC. The encoded protein is CASSSTPRGRKYEQYF.

The chain links TRBV5-5 to TRBJ1-1; D call uncertain. CDR3 length: 16 residues. Germline V gives CDR1 SGHKS, CDR2 YYEKEE (reference sequence). Trimming took off 4 bases at V and 0 bases at J, with 16 bases between the two ends. The CDR3 here is CASSVLPGSMNTEAFF. The CDR3 DNA follows: TGTGCCAGCAGCGTTCTCCCGGGGTCGATGAACACTGAAGCTTTCTTT.

The rearrangement uses TRBV15 and TRBJ2-7; 8 bases align to TRBD1. The V and J ends lost 6 bases and 1 base, in that order; junction bases with no gene match: 8. Germline-derived CDR1 and CDR2 are LNHNV and YYDKDF (reference sequence). The CDR3 loop spans 15 amino acids. CDR3 amino acids: CATSSGQGESYEQYF. CDR3 bases: TGTGCCACCAGTTCAGGACAGGGTGAGTCCTACGAGCAGTACTTC.

CDR3 region: CASTPVEAAREQFF. DNA for the CDR3: TGTGCCAGCACCCCTGTGGAAGCGGCTCGTGAGCAGTTCTTC. The chain uses TRBV5-8 and TRBJ2-1; tentative D call: TRBD2 (5 bases). Trimming shortened V by 6 bases and J by 9 bases, and 19 bases separated the two germline ends. The length of the CDR3 is 14 residues. Germline V CDR1 and CDR2: SGHTS, YDEGEE.

The chain employs TRBV11-2 and TRBJ2-7, with 7 bases fitting TRBD2. Germline V gives CDR1 SGHAT, CDR2 FQNNGV. With V trimmed by 8 bases and J by 7 bases, 14 bases remained unmatched. The length of the CDR3 is 14 residues. The CDR3 DNA is TGTGCCAGCGGTGGGAGAGCGGCCGGGGGGGAGCAGTACTTC. It encodes CASGGRAAGGEQYF.

V is TRBV27 and J is TRBJ2-1; 9 bases align to TRBD2. CDR3 length: 15 residues. The ends lost 7 bases at V and 7 bases at J; junction bases unmatched: 11. Germline V gene sequence: CDR1 MNHEY, CDR2 SMNVEV (reference sequence). The DNA for the CDR3 is TGTGCCAGCATCCAACAGACTAGCGGAGGAAATGAGCAGTTCTTC. This translates into CASIQQTSGGNEQFF.

The sample holds one count of this clone. The chain uses TRBV11-2 and TRBJ2-1; D remains unclear. The CDR3 has 12 residues. The germline CDR1 and CDR2 sequences are SGHAT and FQNNGV. V was cut by 5 bases and J by 3 bases, with 5 bases left in between. CDR3 residues: CASSRRYNEQFF. The CDR3 coding sequence is TGTGCCAGCAGCCGCCGCTACAATGAGCAGTTCTTC.